The entry below gives a single T cell receptor beta chain sequence along with its context. The target antigen is unknown. The entry originates in a study of monozygotic twins with cystic fibrosis. The wider study: Roughly 3.3 micrograms of fragmented DNA underwent about 14 PCR cycles for library preparation. Study-level results: Low clonality (median around 0.0096) suggested a mostly naive repertoire. Monozygotic CF twins shared more identical nucleotide clonotypes than unrelated patients.

Trimming removed 1 base from V and 2 bases from J; junction bases left unmatched: 5. In germline, CDR1 is LGHNA, CDR2 YSLEER. The CDR3 extends over 16 amino acids. Method: immunoSEQ multiplex PCR; TCRdb's copy keeps in-frame clones and lacks some. The profile shows fewer than 15,000 clones, 65% to 90% of them singletons. Sequenced: blood. This receptor was obtained from a man aged 18 to 35 with cystic fibrosis. J is TRBJ2-3 and V is TRBV4-3, with 8 bases fitting TRBD2. Written as DNA, the CDR3 is TGCGCCAGCAGCCAAGGAGAGCGGGGGATCACAGATACGCAGTATTTT. Protein product: CASSQGERGITDTQYF.